Described below is a single T cell receptor beta chain sequence and its context. Its antigen target is currently unknown. The CDR3 measures 16 amino acids from cysteine to phenylalanine. The protein alone is recorded here. Reading the germline V gene gives CDR1 MGHDK and CDR2 SYGVNS. The data were obtained in a study of monozygotic twins with inflammatory bowel disease (dated by TCRdb to the late 2010s). Concerning the study at large: A total of roughly 28 monozygotic twin pairs were included in the full study, comprising nine German pairs (four IBD-concordant, five IBD-discordant) and 19 IBD-discordant Danish pairs. Disease-associated traits were sought mainly through comparisons between IBD patients and their genetically identical healthy co-twins within discordant pairs. Each individual had, on average, about 151 000 unique TCRalpha sequences and 181 000 unique TCRbeta sequences available for analysis. Results the study describes overall, beyond this receptor: IBD patients shared fewer clonotypes with other individuals than healthy twins did, most markedly in patients showing signs of disease activity. The results gave no support for a single strong signal or clonotype linked to IBD. Background noise and inter-individual variability may have been introduced into the repertoires by the differing immunosuppressive treatments among patients. Repertoire similarity did not differ between concordant and discordant twins, which could be due to limited statistical power. TCRbeta repertoire diversity, by inverse Simpson index, was decreased in IBD patients compared with their healthy co-twins. Distinction between different T cell subtypes could not be achieved in the analysis.

An approximately 2.3 ml peripheral blood sample was drawn into PAXgene tubes per donor and stored at -80°C. Total RNA was isolated from whole blood with the PAXgene blood miRNA kit on an automated QIAcube, without T cell sorting. Peripheral blood from monozygotic twin pairs who were concordant or discordant for inflammatory bowel disease underwent deep TCRalpha and TCRbeta repertoire profiling using unique molecular barcoding. Smoking habits were recorded for all twin pairs, and each individual was classified as a current, former or never smoker. The library was generated by 5' RACE. The input for every TCR library was around 4,000 ng of total RNA. For each sample, cDNA was synthesized in eight separate reactions using SMARTScribe reverse transcriptase. During cDNA synthesis, unique molecular identifiers containing a 6-nucleotide sample barcode were introduced by template switching. Amplification of TCRalpha and TCRbeta cDNA involved two nested PCRs of roughly 16 and 10 cycles, and each PCR was followed by bead purification. Before amplification, the cDNA was both treated with uracil DNA-glycosylase and purified with the QIAquick PCR purification kit. In the second PCR, Illumina TruSeq-compatible adapters and sample-specific barcodes were added. TapeStation and Qubit were used to check library quality and concentration, and roughly 4.9 ng of each library was pooled. Sequencing of the pooled libraries was done on an Illumina HiSeq2500 single-index Rapid Run using custom sequencing primers and 2 x 100 bp reads. On the authors' methods: PCR and sequencing errors were corrected by UMI-based consensus assembly using MiGEC version 1.2.6. V(D)J alignment, clonotype assembly and CDR3 extraction were performed with MiXCR version 2.1.1. Gene usage, clonotype sharing and MAIT/NKT TCR abundance were normalised by analysing the top 1000, 10 000 and 20 000 clonotypes per sample. Diversity was computed as the inverse Simpson index with the vegan R package after downsampling to 27 000 UMIs. Paired Mann-Whitney U tests were applied to discordant twin pairs, with Benjamini-Hochberg correction for multiple testing. One entry per CDR3 protein sequence results from the TCRdb reprocessing of the reads, with DNA left out. It is TCRdb's table, rather than the study itself, that gives the V and J calls and clone size. The sample's records list 300,000 to 450,000 distinct CDR3 sequences. The biggest ten clones account for 2.5% to 3% of the sample.

This TCR was recovered from a human donor with ulcerative colitis or Crohn's disease, or a healthy co-twin of an affected twin (not recorded which). The V and J genes are TRBV25-1 and TRBJ2-7. Sequenced: blood. The CDR3 region has the sequence CTSSEIRNSYTDEQYF.